Listed below are T cell receptor beta chains from one sample, sequenced in a study of CD8 T cells in ankylosing spondylitis. TCRdb re-derived calls from the 5' RACE reads in MiXCR, one entry per CDR3 protein. In the table there are fewer than 250,000 distinct CDR3 sequences, about 11% of which are singletons. Sequencing input: blood, either unsorted or a sorted T cell fraction (not recorded which). These TCRs come from a male donor with ankylosing spondylitis or in good health (not recorded which). CDR3s include the opening cysteine and the closing phenylalanine or tryptophan. D genes are given only for firm matches. Clone size is not always given. Where it is, it says once, few, many or a class for expanded clones.

cdr3_aa: CASSSPSGRGNEQYF; d_call: TRBD2; j_call: TRBJ2-7; v_call: TRBV12-3/TRBV12-4; clone_size: many
cdr3_aa: CASSLGIQFSGRAEWSGELFF; d_call: TRBD2; j_call: TRBJ2-2; v_call: TRBV12-3/TRBV12-4; clone_size: many
cdr3_aa: CASRKGLLAAGYNEQFF; d_call: TRBD2; j_call: TRBJ2-1; v_call: TRBV12-3/TRBV12-4; clone_size: many
cdr3_aa: CASSHSTSGRYNEQFF; d_call: TRBD2; j_call: TRBJ2-1; v_call: TRBV19; clone_size: -
cdr3_aa: CASSSPRGLDTQYF; d_call: TRBD1; j_call: TRBJ2-3; v_call: TRBV7-2; clone_size: many
cdr3_aa: CASSTDLTGGNGYTF; d_call: TRBD1; j_call: TRBJ1-2; v_call: TRBV7-2; clone_size: many
cdr3_aa: CASSETGGGNTIYF; d_call: -; j_call: TRBJ1-3; v_call: TRBV25-1; clone_size: many
cdr3_aa: CASSFGRVYEQYF; d_call: TRBD2; j_call: TRBJ2-7; v_call: TRBV12-3/TRBV12-4; clone_size: many
cdr3_aa: CASSLVAGEQFF; d_call: TRBD2; j_call: TRBJ2-1; v_call: TRBV5-1; clone_size: many
cdr3_aa: CSVEVGLHGTQYF; d_call: -; j_call: TRBJ2-5; v_call: TRBV29-1; clone_size: many
cdr3_aa: CASSLGGEQEQFF; d_call: -; j_call: TRBJ2-1; v_call: TRBV7-9; clone_size: -
cdr3_aa: CASSLVPHEQFF; d_call: -; j_call: TRBJ2-1; v_call: TRBV7-2; clone_size: -
cdr3_aa: CASSSPPRTSTDTQYF; d_call: -; j_call: TRBJ2-3; v_call: TRBV7-9; clone_size: -
cdr3_aa: CASSLTQGTTEAFF; d_call: -; j_call: TRBJ1-1; v_call: TRBV4-1; clone_size: many
cdr3_aa: CASSLMAGRENTEAFF; d_call: -; j_call: TRBJ1-1; v_call: TRBV5-1; clone_size: many
cdr3_aa: CASSLVAGRNEQFF; d_call: -; j_call: TRBJ2-1; v_call: TRBV7-2; clone_size: many
cdr3_aa: CASSLNPGEKLFF; d_call: -; j_call: TRBJ1-4; v_call: TRBV13; clone_size: many
cdr3_aa: CASRDSSLYEQYF; d_call: -; j_call: TRBJ2-7; v_call: TRBV12-3/TRBV12-4; clone_size: many
cdr3_aa: CASAPGGSSYNSPLHF; d_call: -; j_call: TRBJ1-6; v_call: TRBV5-1; clone_size: -
cdr3_aa: CASSYDSSENYGYTF; d_call: -; j_call: TRBJ1-2; v_call: TRBV5-1; clone_size: many
cdr3_aa: CASTRDTGYEQYF; d_call: -; j_call: TRBJ2-7; v_call: TRBV12-3/TRBV12-4; clone_size: many
cdr3_aa: CASSIGGTPSLREQFF; d_call: -; j_call: TRBJ2-1; v_call: TRBV19; clone_size: many
cdr3_aa: CASSLVFSGANVLTF; d_call: -; j_call: TRBJ2-6; v_call: TRBV7-9; clone_size: many
cdr3_aa: CSVNTGTNYGYTF; d_call: -; j_call: TRBJ1-2; v_call: TRBV29-1; clone_size: many
cdr3_aa: CASSETGGRYEQYF; d_call: TRBD1; j_call: TRBJ2-7; v_call: TRBV5-1; clone_size: many
cdr3_aa: CASSPLGQGAYEQYF; d_call: TRBD1; j_call: TRBJ2-7; v_call: TRBV3-1; clone_size: many
cdr3_aa: CASSLVSGDNEQFF; d_call: -; j_call: TRBJ2-1; v_call: TRBV7-6; clone_size: few
cdr3_aa: CASRSAGGPGEQFF; d_call: TRBD2; j_call: TRBJ2-1; v_call: TRBV27; clone_size: many
cdr3_aa: CSARGQGAETQYF; d_call: TRBD1; j_call: TRBJ2-5; v_call: TRBV20-1; clone_size: many
cdr3_aa: CAWSGGLAVETQYF; d_call: TRBD2; j_call: TRBJ2-5; v_call: TRBV30; clone_size: few
cdr3_aa: CASSESSGEAFF; d_call: -; j_call: TRBJ1-1; v_call: TRBV10-2; clone_size: many
cdr3_aa: CASSLATGGGDTQYF; d_call: -; j_call: TRBJ2-3; v_call: TRBV5-6; clone_size: -
cdr3_aa: CSARDRSGDSETQYF; d_call: TRBD2; j_call: TRBJ2-5; v_call: TRBV20-1; clone_size: many
cdr3_aa: CASSLGTSGGPTDTQYF; d_call: TRBD2; j_call: TRBJ2-3; v_call: TRBV5-1; clone_size: many
cdr3_aa: CASSPTRGLSTDTQYF; d_call: -; j_call: TRBJ2-3; v_call: TRBV7-9; clone_size: -
cdr3_aa: CASSKTTRDASSYNSPLHF; d_call: -; j_call: TRBJ1-6; v_call: TRBV28; clone_size: many
cdr3_aa: CASTKGRPGLANTGELFF; d_call: TRBD2; j_call: TRBJ2-2; v_call: TRBV6-2/TRBV6-3; clone_size: many
cdr3_aa: CAWSPRWGGSTGELFF; d_call: -; j_call: TRBJ2-2; v_call: TRBV30; clone_size: few
cdr3_aa: CASSPQGYGYTF; d_call: -; j_call: TRBJ1-2; v_call: TRBV7-2; clone_size: -
cdr3_aa: CASSFGGGYTF; d_call: -; j_call: TRBJ1-2; v_call: TRBV12-3/TRBV12-4; clone_size: many
cdr3_aa: CASSKPPRGDTQYF; d_call: -; j_call: TRBJ2-3; v_call: TRBV11-2; clone_size: few
cdr3_aa: CASSADGQGGYTF; d_call: -; j_call: TRBJ1-2; v_call: TRBV5-5; clone_size: few
cdr3_aa: CASSEGQGASDTQYF; d_call: TRBD1; j_call: TRBJ2-3; v_call: TRBV2; clone_size: -
cdr3_aa: CASSAYNSPLHF; d_call: -; j_call: TRBJ1-6; v_call: TRBV10-1; clone_size: many
cdr3_aa: CASSTPPSRAGYGYTF; d_call: -; j_call: TRBJ1-2; v_call: TRBV11-2; clone_size: many